This T cell receptor (beta chain) was profiled in a study of blood T cell repertoires in COVID-19. Across the whole study: COVID-19 samples collected from the United States, Italy and Spain covered acute and convalescent phases. T cells, B-cell-depleted T cells, or PBMCs provided the cDNA or gDNA that served as material.

Profiled with immunoSEQ multiplex PCR; TCRdb holds only in-frame clones, not every one. The table has about 150,000 clones, around 87% seen once; the top ten hold about 6%. Trimming pared 0 bases from V and 10 bases from J, leaving 7 bases between. This CDR3 contains 12 residues. In germline, CDR1 is SGHTA, CDR2 FQGTGA. This clonotype was sampled from an elderly man with acute or convalescent COVID-19. What was sequenced was peripheral blood. This chain uses TRBV7-3 with TRBJ2-1, with a weak D call TRBD2 (6 bases). In nucleotides, the CDR3 is TGTGCCAGCAGCTTAACGGGGAGGGAGCAGTTCTTC. Protein product: CASSLTGREQFF.